The 20 T cell receptor beta chains in this list originate from one sample, sequenced in a study of blood T cell repertoires in COVID-19. TCRdb keeps only in-frame clones here, not all; method: immunoSEQ multiplex PCR. The sample has approximately 230,000 clones; approximately 86% are singletons. The sequencing input was peripheral blood. The receptors were gathered from a man older than 75 with acute or convalescent COVID-19.

The chain uses TRBV19 and TRBJ2-3; D is possibly TRBD2 (6 bases). Germline CDR1 LNHDA, CDR2 SQIVND (reference sequence). CDR3 length equals 12 residues. The V gene lost 7 bases and the J gene lost 6 bases, with 11 bases spanning the gap. DNA for the CDR3: TGTGCCAGTACCCAAGGAGGGGATACGCAGTATTTT. The encoded protein is CASTQGGDTQYF.

The chain joins TRBV6-5 to TRBJ1-2; the match to TRBD1 covers 7 bases. The germline CDR1 and CDR2 sequences are MNHEY and SVGAGI. The trim removed 6 bases at V and 7 bases at J, leaving 8 bases unmatched. The CDR3 has 13 residues. As DNA, the CDR3 is TGTGCCAGCAGAAACAGGGGATCCGCTGGCTACACCTTC. This codes for CASRNRGSAGYTF.

The chain has TRBV10-3 and TRBJ1-2; tentatively, D is TRBD1 (5 bases). V gave up 2 bases and J gave up 1 base, with 5 bases separating them. This CDR3 has 13 residues. CDR1 is ENHRY and CDR2 is SYGVKD in the germline V gene. The CDR3 here is CAISEDSNYGYTF. The CDR3 coding sequence is TGTGCCATCAGTGAGGACAGTAACTATGGCTACACCTTC.

V usage is TRBV12-5 and J usage is TRBJ2-5, with unresolved D. V was clipped by 6 bases and J by 3 bases, with 11 bases between them. Per germline, CDR1 LGHNT and CDR2 FRNRAP. The CDR3 is made up of 13 amino acids. In DNA, the CDR3 is TGTGCTAGTGGCCTTTCCTTAAAAGAGACCCAGTACTTC. Amino acid sequence: CASGLSLKETQYF.

The chain carries TRBV4-2 and TRBJ1-2; 9 bases match TRBD1. The CDR3 runs 16 residues. CDR1 is LGHNA, CDR2 YNFKEQ, per germline. V gave up 1 base and J gave up 2 bases; unmatched junction bases: 5. In DNA form, the CDR3 reads TGTGCCAGCAGCCAAGGGACAGGGGCCCCGAACTATGGCTACACCTTC. Its protein is CASSQGTGAPNYGYTF.

The chain has TRBV7-9 and TRBJ1-1; TRBD1 agrees at 8 bases. The CDR3 has 15 residues. Germline values: CDR1 SEHNR, CDR2 FQNEAQ (reference sequence). V was clipped by 3 bases and J by 4 bases; unmatched bases: 7. CDR3 region: CASSFIGQGSTEAFF. CDR3 coding DNA: TGTGCCAGCAGCTTCATAGGACAGGGTTCCACTGAAGCTTTCTTT.

In nucleotides, the CDR3 is TGTGCCAGCAGCCCCCGGACAGGGGAAGTTTCACCCCTCCACTTT. Its translation is CASSPRTGEVSPLHF. The chain combines TRBV7-2 with TRBJ1-6; 9 bases line up with TRBD1. Trimming at V came to 5 bases and at J to 9 bases, leaving 8 bases not matched to a gene. CDR1 is SGHTA and CDR2 is FQGNSA in the germline V gene. This CDR3 has 15 residues.

In nucleotides, the CDR3 is TGTGCCAGCAGCCAAGTTTGGGGAGGTGAAGCTTTCTTT. This codes for CASSQVWGGEAFF. The chain employs TRBV14 and TRBJ1-1; no reliable D call. The germline V gene encodes CDR1 SGHDN and CDR2 FVKESK. Trimming left V 1 base short and J 7 bases short, with 10 bases between. CDR3 size: 13 residues.

The chain has TRBV7-8 and TRBJ2-3; 12 nucleotides match TRBD1. Germline trimming cut 5 bases from V and 5 bases from J; bases unmatched to any gene: 8. Germline V lookup: CDR1 SGHVS, CDR2 FQNEAQ. The CDR3 extends over 16 amino acids. CDR3 sequence: CASSRPGQGAGDTQYF. CDR3 nucleotides: TGTGCCAGCAGCAGACCGGGACAGGGGGCCGGAGATACGCAGTATTTT.

The chain couples TRBV7-9 to TRBJ1-2, with TRBD1 as a possible D gene (6 bases). V dropped 5 bases and J dropped 0 bases, with 10 bases sitting between them. Germline V gene data show CDR1 as SEHNR and CDR2 as FQNEAQ (reference sequence). The CDR3 totals 14 residues. DNA of the CDR3: TGTGCCAGCAGCCAGGACAGAGCTAACTATGGCTACACCTTC. Translation gives CASSQDRANYGYTF.

This chain connects TRBV20-1 to TRBJ2-2, with 9 nucleotides matching TRBD2. The germline gives CDR1 DFQATT, CDR2 SNEGSKA (reference sequence). Trimming cost V 3 bases and J 3 bases; bases outside gene matches: 8. CDR3 length equals 16 residues. The CDR3 is CSASAPSGTYTGELFF. The CDR3 DNA sequence: TGCAGTGCTAGTGCCCCTAGCGGGACTTACACCGGGGAGCTGTTTTTT.

The DNA of the CDR3 is TGTGCCAGCTCACCACGGGGATCCGGGAGGCTCTACGAGCAGTACTTC. Translated, it gives CASSPRGSGRLYEQYF. The chain couples TRBV18 to TRBJ2-7, with 7 bases fitting TRBD2. The V and J ends lost 1 base and 3 bases, in that order; junction bases with no gene match: 9. CDR3 length: 16 amino acids. Per the germline V gene, CDR1 is KGHSH and CDR2 is LQKENI.

The chain couples TRBV27 to TRBJ2-1; 9 positions match TRBD2. V trimming: 7 bases; J trimming: 4 bases; junction bases outside the gene matches: 8. The CDR3 has 15 amino acids. Germline lookup yields CDR1 MNHEY and CDR2 SMNVEV (reference sequence). CDR3 sequence: CASTSAGGVYNEQFF. DNA for the CDR3: TGTGCCAGCACGAGCGCGGGGGGGGTATACAATGAGCAGTTCTTC.

The gene calls are TRBV29-1 and TRBJ1-2, with D perhaps TRBD1 (5 bases). V was trimmed by 0 bases and J by 2 bases, leaving 7 bases between them. The CDR3 extends over 13 amino acids. Germline lookup yields CDR1 SQVTM and CDR2 ANQGSEA. CDR3 sequence: CSVEEGLNYGYTF. Written as DNA, the CDR3 is TGCAGCGTTGAAGAGGGGCTAAACTATGGCTACACCTTC.

The chain has TRBV6-2 or TRBV6-3 and TRBJ1-5; a possible D gene is TRBD1 (5 bases). V was shortened by 2 bases and J by 0 bases, with 8 bases between the two germline ends. The CDR3 runs 15 residues. Germline CDR1 reads MNHEY; CDR2 reads SVGEGT. The CDR3: CASSYATDSNQPQHF. DNA of the CDR3: TGTGCCAGCAGTTACGCGACAGATAGCAATCAGCCCCAGCATTTT.

This clone was detected only once. CDR3 loop: CASSLAIAGTYEQYF. The CDR3 DNA sequence: TGTGCCAGCAGCTTAGCGATAGCGGGAACCTACGAGCAGTACTTC. The J gene is TRBJ2-7, the V gene TRBV7-2; 8 positions match TRBD2. CDR3 length equals 15 residues. Germline CDR1 and CDR2: SGHTA and FQGNSA. V trimming: 0 bases; J trimming: 2 bases; junction bases outside the gene matches: 3.

J is TRBJ1-1 and V is TRBV14; D unclear. The germline V gene encodes CDR1 SGHDN and CDR2 FVKESK. Trimming removed 1 base from V and 0 bases from J, with 6 bases in between. The CDR3 is 14 residues long. The CDR3 nucleotides are TGTGCCAGCAGCCAAGTTCCCATGAACACTGAAGCTTTCTTT. This translates into CASSQVPMNTEAFF.

CDR3 nucleotides: TGCGCCAGCAGCCCCCTAGCGGGAGAAACGTACGAGCAGTACTTC. Amino acid sequence: CASSPLAGETYEQYF. The chain is built from TRBV5-1 and TRBJ2-7, with TRBD2 matching 10 bases. Germline CDR1 is SGHRS and CDR2 is YFSETQ. The trim removed 4 bases at V and 4 bases at J, leaving 8 bases unmatched. This CDR3 has 15 residues.

The rearrangement links TRBV5-5 to TRBJ2-1; a weak D match, TRBD2 (5 bases). Germline CDR1 and CDR2: SGHKS and YYEKEE (reference sequence). This CDR3 is 16 amino acids long. The V end lost 2 bases, the J end lost 3 bases, and 15 bases lay between the germline ends. The CDR3 loop reads CASSFTGRGNYNEQFF. In DNA form, the CDR3 reads TGTGCCAGCAGCTTTACGGGCCGGGGTAACTACAATGAGCAGTTCTTC.

V is TRBV4-3 and J is TRBJ1-5; D remains ambiguous. The CDR3 spans 15 residues. V shed 0 bases and J shed 9 bases, with 15 bases lying between them. Germline V CDR1 and CDR2: LGHNA, YSLEER. CDR3 region: CASSQDLGPRRPQHF. The CDR3, as DNA: TGCGCCAGCAGCCAAGATTTGGGTCCCCGGAGGCCCCAGCATTTT.